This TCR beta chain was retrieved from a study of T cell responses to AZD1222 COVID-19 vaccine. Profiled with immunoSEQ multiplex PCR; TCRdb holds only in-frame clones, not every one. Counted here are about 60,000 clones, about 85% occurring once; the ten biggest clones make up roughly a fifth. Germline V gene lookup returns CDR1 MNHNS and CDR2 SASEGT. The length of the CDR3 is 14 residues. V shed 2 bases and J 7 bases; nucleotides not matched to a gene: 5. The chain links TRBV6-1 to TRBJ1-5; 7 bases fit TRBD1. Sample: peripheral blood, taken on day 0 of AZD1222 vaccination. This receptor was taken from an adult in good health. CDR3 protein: CASSERQGGQPQHF. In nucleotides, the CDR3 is TGTGCCAGCAGTGAAAGACAGGGAGGGCAGCCCCAGCATTTT.